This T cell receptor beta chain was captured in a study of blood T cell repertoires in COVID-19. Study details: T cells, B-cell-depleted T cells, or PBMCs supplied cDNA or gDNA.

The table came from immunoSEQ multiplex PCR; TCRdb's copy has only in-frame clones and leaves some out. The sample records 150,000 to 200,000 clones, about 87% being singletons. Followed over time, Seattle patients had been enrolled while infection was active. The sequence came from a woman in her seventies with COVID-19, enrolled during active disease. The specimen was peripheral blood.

This CDR3 reads CASSLDRVPPYNEQFF. The DNA for the CDR3 is TGTGCCAGCAGCTTAGACAGGGTTCCCCCCTACAATGAGCAGTTCTTC. The V call is TRBV11-2, the J call TRBJ2-1, with D possibly TRBD1 on 5 matching bases. The ends were cut back, 0 bases at V and 2 bases at J, with 11 bases in the middle. The germline V gene encodes CDR1 SGHAT and CDR2 FQNNGV. This CDR3 comprises 16 residues.